Each of the 28 T cell receptor beta chains below was sequenced from the same sample in a study of OX40 agonist ivuxolimab in advanced cancers. TCRdb keeps only in-frame clones here, not all; method: immunoSEQ multiplex PCR. Of tens of thousands of clones listed, more than 90% are singletons. The source was CD4+ or CD8+ T cells sorted from blood, collected in a trial of the OX40 agonist ivuxolimab. These receptor sequences come from an adult with an advanced solid tumor such as melanoma, head and neck, liver or kidney cancer.

Here the CDR3 DNA reads TGTGCCAGCAGCGGAGGATACTCATCGGTCGAGCAGTACTTC. Encoded protein: CASSGGYSSVEQYF. The chain has TRBV7-8 and TRBJ2-7; D possibly corresponds to TRBD2 (5 bases). Deletions cut 5 bases from V and 6 bases from J, with 17 bases between. Germline assignment: CDR1 SGHVS and CDR2 FQNEAQ. The CDR3 length is 14 residues.

This rearrangement joins TRBV5-4 to TRBJ1-1; D perhaps matches TRBD1 (5 bases). CDR1 SGHNT and CDR2 YYREEE come from the germline V gene (reference sequence). Between the trimmed V and J ends, which lost 3 bases and 5 bases, there was a span of 14 bases. The CDR3 extends over 14 amino acids. CDR3 DNA sequence: TGTGCCAGCAGCTGGGGCCCCGAGGGGACTGAAGCTTTCTTT. Its translation is CASSWGPEGTEAFF.

The genes are TRBV5-1 and TRBJ2-7; 7 bases agree with TRBD2. The V gene end was trimmed by 3 bases and the J gene end by 3 bases; junction bases not matched to a gene: 3. The germline V gene encodes CDR1 SGHRS and CDR2 YFSETQ. This CDR3 comprises 13 residues. Written as DNA, the CDR3 is TGCGCCAGCAGCTGGACTAGTATCTACGAGCAGTACTTC. Its protein product is CASSWTSIYEQYF.

The J gene is TRBJ2-7, the V gene TRBV5-1, with D possibly being TRBD1 or TRBD2 (7 bases each). The V end was cut by 4 bases, the J end by 4 bases, with 18 bases between. The CDR3 runs to 15 residues. Germline values: CDR1 SGHRS, CDR2 YFSETQ. The CDR3 here is CASSLAGAGGYEQYF. CDR3 nucleotide sequence: TGCGCCAGCAGCCTCGCGGGGGCAGGGGGGTACGAGCAGTACTTC.

The genes are TRBV13 and TRBJ1-3; D may be TRBD1 (5 bases). The CDR3 runs 14 residues. CDR1 and CDR2 (germline): PRHDT, FYEKMQ (reference sequence). Deletions cut 3 bases from V and 2 bases from J, with 8 bases between. In DNA, the CDR3 is TGTGCCAGCAGCTTGGGGGGGGCTGGAAACACCATATATTTT. Protein: CASSLGGAGNTIYF.

This chain uses TRBV6-5 with TRBJ2-5; 7 bases map to TRBD1. CDR1 is MNHEY and CDR2 is SVGAGI in the germline V gene. The J segment lost 4 bases and the V segment lost 6 bases, leaving 11 bases of the junction unmatched. This CDR3 is 15 amino acids long. As DNA, the CDR3 is TGTGCCAGCAGATTCCCTACAGGGGCGGGAGAGACCCAGTACTTC. Amino acid sequence: CASRFPTGAGETQYF.

V and J are TRBV29-1 and TRBJ2-3; D is perhaps TRBD1 or TRBD2 (5 bases each). The germline CDR1 and CDR2 sequences are SQVTM and ANQGSEA. V was shortened by 4 bases and J by 4 bases, with 9 bases between the two germline ends. The CDR3 sequence is 12 residues long. CDR3 sequence (DNA): TGCAGCGTTGCGGGGCAGGCAGATACGCAGTATTTT. It translates to CSVAGQADTQYF.

The chain links TRBV4-1 to TRBJ2-7, with TRBD2 matching 11 bases. The germline gives CDR1 MGHRA, CDR2 YSYEKL. This CDR3 has 15 residues. The V and J ends lost 5 bases and 2 bases, in that order; junction bases with no gene match: 5. The CDR3 region is CASSVSGGEPYEQYF. The CDR3, as DNA: TGCGCCAGCAGCGTTAGCGGGGGGGAGCCCTACGAGCAGTACTTC.

This chain connects TRBV6-1 to TRBJ1-1, with 8 bases that match TRBD1. The ends lost 10 bases at V and 4 bases at J; junction bases unmatched: 2. From germline, CDR1 is MNHNS and CDR2 SASEGT. The CDR3 contains 11 residues. CDR3 DNA: TGTGCCATCCAGGGGGCCACTGAAGCTTTCTTT. Its protein is CAIQGATEAFF.

This chain connects TRBV6-5 to TRBJ1-1, with D tentatively TRBD1 (6 bases). Germline-derived CDR1 and CDR2 are MNHEY and SVGAGI. The CDR3 has 13 amino acids. V shed 8 bases and J shed 4 bases, with 14 bases lying between them. This CDR3 is CASLQRGGTEAFF. CDR3 sequence (DNA): TGTGCCAGCTTGCAGAGAGGGGGCACTGAAGCTTTCTTT.

J is TRBJ1-1 and V is TRBV11-2; D call uncertain. There are 12 residues in the CDR3. V lost 5 bases, J lost 1 base, and 5 bases lay in between. Germline CDR1 is SGHAT and CDR2 is FQNNGV. This CDR3 is CASSAANTEAFF. As DNA, the CDR3 is TGTGCCAGCAGCGCCGCGAACACTGAAGCTTTCTTT.

The chain combines TRBV30 with TRBJ2-5; TRBD2 is a possible D gene (6 bases). CDR3 size: 12 residues. Trimming removed 3 bases from V and 10 bases from J, with 15 bases in between. Germline V gene data show CDR1 as GTSNPN and CDR2 as SVGIG (reference sequence). The CDR3 here is CAWRGPPRGQYF. The CDR3 DNA sequence: TGTGCCTGGAGGGGCCCCCCGCGGGGCCAGTACTTC.

This sequence joins TRBV5-1 and TRBJ2-2, with D perhaps matching TRBD1 (5 bases). The germline gives CDR1 SGHRS, CDR2 YFSETQ. The V end lost 1 base, the J end lost 1 base, and 8 bases lay between the germline ends. There are 15 residues in the CDR3. CDR3 DNA: TGCGCCAGCAGCTTGTTTACAGGGAACACCGGGGAGCTGTTTTTT. It is translated as CASSLFTGNTGELFF. The full variable domain, its missing parts supplied by reference TRBV5-1 and TRBJ2-2, is KAGVTQTPRYLIKTRGQQVTLSCSPISGHRSVSWYQQTPGQGLQFLFEYFSETQRNKGNFPGRFSGRQFSNSRSEMNVSTLELGDSALYLCASSLFTGNTGELFFGEGSRLTVL.

V usage is TRBV13 and J usage is TRBJ2-7; 7 positions agree with TRBD1. The CDR3 loop spans 16 amino acids. Trimming cost V 0 bases and J 3 bases; bases outside gene matches: 8. Germline CDR1 is PRHDT and CDR2 is FYEKMQ (reference sequence). CDR3 DNA sequence: TGTGCCAGCAGCTTAGGCGGAGTGGGGGACAGCTACGAGCAGTACTTC. Its protein product is CASSLGGVGDSYEQYF.

J is TRBJ1-5 and V is TRBV6-5; TRBD1 matches 8 bases. CDR1 is MNHEY, CDR2 SVGAGI, per germline. CDR3 size: 14 residues. J lost 2 bases, V lost 6 bases, and 3 bases had no gene match. The DNA of the CDR3 is TGTGCCAGCAGACAGGGGGTAGGCAATCAGCCCCAGCATTTT. It yields the protein CASRQGVGNQPQHF.

This clone was picked up one time. This chain uses TRBV4-2 with TRBJ1-3; a possible D gene is TRBD1 (5 bases). The CDR3 length is 16 residues. The germline V gene has CDR1 LGHNA and CDR2 YNFKEQ. With 1 base removed from V and 0 bases from J, the gap between germline ends came to 10 bases. The CDR3 coding sequence is TGTGCCAGCAGCCAAGCGGGGGAGAGCTCTGGAAACACCATATATTTT. Translation: CASSQAGESSGNTIYF.

The chain couples TRBV4-1 to TRBJ2-7; no reliable D call. V was clipped by 8 bases and J by 0 bases, with 14 bases between them. From germline, CDR1 is MGHRA and CDR2 YSYEKL. The CDR3 consists of 14 residues. CDR3 nucleotide sequence: TGCGCCAGCGACCCCCCCGAAAACTCCTACGAGCAGTACTTC. Protein: CASDPPENSYEQYF.

The chain combines TRBV11-2 with TRBJ2-3; TRBD1 aligns across 7 bases. Germline loops: CDR1 SGHAT, CDR2 FQNNGV. With V trimmed by 1 base and J by 9 bases, 13 bases remained unmatched. The CDR3 is made up of 16 amino acids. The CDR3 coding sequence is TGTGCCAGCAGCTTAGGGCCCACAGGGGCCTGGAAGACGCAGTATTTT. Its protein is CASSLGPTGAWKTQYF.

This clone showed up just once. The rearrangement links TRBV29-1 to TRBJ2-3, with 8 bases aligning to TRBD1. Unmatched junction bases numbered 8, after V lost 1 base and J lost 5 bases. Germline V gene sequence: CDR1 SQVTM, CDR2 ANQGSEA. The CDR3 loop spans 15 amino acids. CDR3 loop: CSVEVGRGPGDTQYF. The CDR3 nucleotides are TGCAGCGTTGAAGTAGGCAGGGGGCCGGGAGATACGCAGTATTTT.

The chain employs TRBV7-6 and TRBJ2-5, with 10 nucleotides matching TRBD2. The germline CDR1 and CDR2 sequences are SGHVS and FNYEAQ. V shed 5 bases, J shed 0 bases, and the junction held 9 bases outside the gene matches. The CDR3 has 17 residues. CDR3 sequence (DNA): TGTGCCAGCAGCCCGGTCCCTAGCGGGGGCTACCAAGAGACCCAGTACTTC. Protein sequence: CASSPVPSGGYQETQYF.

The J gene is TRBJ2-7, the V gene TRBV4-1; either TRBD1 or TRBD2 may supply D (6 bases each). From germline, CDR1 is MGHRA and CDR2 YSYEKL. Trimming left V 3 bases short and J 2 bases short, with 14 bases between. The CDR3 has 15 amino acids. The CDR3 protein is CASSQGGGATYEQYF. CDR3 DNA sequence: TGCGCCAGCAGCCAGGGGGGCGGGGCCACCTACGAGCAGTACTTC.

The chain uses TRBV10-3 and TRBJ2-7; 7 bases agree with TRBD1. Germline V gene lookup returns CDR1 ENHRY and CDR2 SYGVKD. V lost 5 bases and J lost 0; bases outside the gene matches: 7. The CDR3 totals 15 residues. The DNA for the CDR3 is TGTGCCATCAGTCCTATTTGGGACAGCTCCTACGAGCAGTACTTC. Translation gives CAISPIWDSSYEQYF.

This clone was picked up one time. Here the CDR3 reads CASSGGYVAEQYF. CDR3 coding DNA: TGTGCCAGCAGTGGAGGGTATGTAGCCGAGCAGTACTTC. This chain uses TRBV2 with TRBJ2-7, with D perhaps TRBD2 (5 bases). The V gene lost 4 bases and the J gene lost 6 bases, with 13 bases spanning the gap. Germline CDR1 reads SNHLY; CDR2 reads FYNNEI. CDR3 length equals 13 residues.

Note on this clone: One end of the junction does not line up with germline, which may come from a read error. The chain uses TRBV11-2 and TRBJ1-2, with D tentatively TRBD1 (6 bases). The germline V gene encodes CDR1 SGHAT and CDR2 FQNNGV. This CDR3 has 13 residues. CDR3 nucleotides: TGTGCCAGCAGCTATACGACGGCACAGGGCGCCCACTTC. Translation: CASSYTTAQGAHF.

The gene calls are TRBV27 and TRBJ2-5; no clear D. This CDR3 spans 13 amino acids. Germline V CDR1 and CDR2: MNHEY, SMNVEV (reference sequence). Trimming removed 0 bases at V and 12 bases at J, with 14 bases between. CDR3 nucleotides: TGTGCCAGCAGTTTATCCGGCTACCTGGAAAAGTACTTC. As protein: CASSLSGYLEKYF.

The chain recombines TRBV11-3 with TRBJ2-7; no clear D. From germline, CDR1 is SGHNT and CDR2 YENEEA. The V end was cut by 2 bases, the J end by 5 bases, with 10 bases between. There are 13 residues in the CDR3. The CDR3 region is CASSLTKLHEQYF. DNA for the CDR3: TGTGCCAGCAGCTTAACAAAACTCCACGAGCAGTACTTC.

This chain links TRBV2 with TRBJ2-1, with 7 bases matching TRBD2. Germline CDR1 and CDR2: SNHLY and FYNNEI. V gave up 8 bases and J gave up 6 bases; unmatched junction bases: 7. The CDR3 contains 13 residues. CDR3 sequence: CASLGTTLNEQFF. Here the CDR3 DNA reads TGTGCCAGCCTCGGGACTACTCTCAATGAGCAGTTCTTC.

V usage is TRBV30 and J usage is TRBJ2-2, with 14 bases fitting TRBD2. V was pared by 3 bases and J by 5 bases, with 5 bases of the junction left unmatched. Germline V gene lookup returns CDR1 GTSNPN and CDR2 SVGIG (reference sequence). CDR3 length: 16 residues. The CDR3 spells CAWRLGLAGGTGELFF. The CDR3 region has the DNA TGTGCCTGGAGGCTCGGACTAGCGGGGGGAACCGGGGAGCTGTTTTTT.